The clone carrying this T cell receptor (beta chain) came up a few times. No antigen is known for it. Germline and junction disagree at one end, which may indicate a read error. The diagnosis combined clinical symptoms, thyroxine, TRAb, thyroid ultrasound and orbital computed tomography scans. The germline gives CDR1 WSHSY, CDR2 SAAADI. This CDR3 is 15 amino acids long. The sequenced template was RNA, covering the TCR beta CDR3 region. The first-round RT-PCR employed HTBI primers together with the Qiagen OneStep RT-PCR kit. A multiplex PCR was then performed as the second round. A single record per CDR3 protein comes from TCRdb applying MiXCR to the multiplex PCR reads. The repertoire holds 450,000 or so distinct CDR3 sequences, roughly 14% seen once, with about a tenth in the top ten. The data originate from a study of Graves' ophthalmopathy and Graves' hyperthyroidism. Findings of the study overall: Detection in blood was also observed for most expanded thyroid clonotypes above 0.001 frequency.

The sample comprised blood. V gene TRBV10-2 combines with J gene TRBJ2-5; maybe TRBD2 (6 bases). This receptor was taken from a woman between 25 and 40 years old with Graves' ophthalmopathy. CDR3 sequence reads: CASSGGGSAREIQYF. The CDR3 region has the DNA TGCGCCAGCAGTGGAGGAGGGTCGGCGCGAGAGATCCAGTACTTC.